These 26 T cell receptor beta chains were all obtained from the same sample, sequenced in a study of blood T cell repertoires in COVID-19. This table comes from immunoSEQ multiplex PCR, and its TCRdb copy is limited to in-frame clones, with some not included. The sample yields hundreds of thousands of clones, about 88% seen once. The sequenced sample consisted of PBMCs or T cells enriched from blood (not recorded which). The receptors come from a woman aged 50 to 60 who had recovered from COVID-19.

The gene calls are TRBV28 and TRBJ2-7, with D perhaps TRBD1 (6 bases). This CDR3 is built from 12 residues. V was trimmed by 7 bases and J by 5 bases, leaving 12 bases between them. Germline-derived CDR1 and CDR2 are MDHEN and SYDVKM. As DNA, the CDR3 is TGTGCCAGCACTTCCTACAGGGACGAGCAGTACTTC. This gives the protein CASTSYRDEQYF.

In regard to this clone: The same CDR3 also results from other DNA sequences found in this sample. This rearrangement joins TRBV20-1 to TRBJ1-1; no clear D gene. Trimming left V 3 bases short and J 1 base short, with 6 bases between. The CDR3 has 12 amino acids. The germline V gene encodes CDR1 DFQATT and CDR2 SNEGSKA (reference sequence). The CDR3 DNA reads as TGCAGTGCTAGTTTTAGGAACACTGAAGCTTTCTTT. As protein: CSASFRNTEAFF.

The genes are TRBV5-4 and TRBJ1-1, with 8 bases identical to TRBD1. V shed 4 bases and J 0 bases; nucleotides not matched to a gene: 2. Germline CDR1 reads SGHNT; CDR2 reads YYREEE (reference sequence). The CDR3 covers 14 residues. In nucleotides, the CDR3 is TGTGCCAGCAGCGAGGGACAGGTGAACACTGAAGCTTTCTTT. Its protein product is CASSEGQVNTEAFF.

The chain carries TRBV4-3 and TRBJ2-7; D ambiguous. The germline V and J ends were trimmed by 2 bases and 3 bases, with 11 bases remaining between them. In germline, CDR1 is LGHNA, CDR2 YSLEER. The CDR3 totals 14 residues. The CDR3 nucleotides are TGCGCCAGCAGCCAATCCCGCCTTAGCTACGAGCAGTACTTC. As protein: CASSQSRLSYEQYF.

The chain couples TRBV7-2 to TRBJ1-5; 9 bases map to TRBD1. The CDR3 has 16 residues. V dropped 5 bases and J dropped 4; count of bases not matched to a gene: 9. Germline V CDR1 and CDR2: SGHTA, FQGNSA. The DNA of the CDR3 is TGTGCCAGCAGCATTGCCGGGACAGGGAAGAATCAGCCCCAGCATTTT. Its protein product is CASSIAGTGKNQPQHF.

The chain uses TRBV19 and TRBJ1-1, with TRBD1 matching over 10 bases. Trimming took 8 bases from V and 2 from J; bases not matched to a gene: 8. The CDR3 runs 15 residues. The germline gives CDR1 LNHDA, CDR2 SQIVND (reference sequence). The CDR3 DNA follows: TGTGCCAGTCGACTGGGACAGGGGATCAACACTGAAGCTTTCTTT. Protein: CASRLGQGINTEAFF.

The CDR3 nucleotides are TGTGCCAGCAGCGCCGGGACTAGCGGGCTGTACAATGAGCAGTTCTTC. Protein product: CASSAGTSGLYNEQFF. The chain is built from TRBV13 and TRBJ2-1; 12 bases are shared with TRBD2. This CDR3 has 16 residues. J was trimmed by 4 bases and V by 5 bases; bases with no gene match: 6. The germline V gene encodes CDR1 PRHDT and CDR2 FYEKMQ (reference sequence).

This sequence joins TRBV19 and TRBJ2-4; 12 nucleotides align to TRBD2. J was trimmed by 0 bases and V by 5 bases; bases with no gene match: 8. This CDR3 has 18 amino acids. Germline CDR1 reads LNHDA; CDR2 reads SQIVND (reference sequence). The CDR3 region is CASSPTLAGGLAKNIQYF. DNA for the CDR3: TGTGCCAGTAGTCCTACACTAGCGGGGGGACTAGCCAAAAACATTCAGTACTTC.

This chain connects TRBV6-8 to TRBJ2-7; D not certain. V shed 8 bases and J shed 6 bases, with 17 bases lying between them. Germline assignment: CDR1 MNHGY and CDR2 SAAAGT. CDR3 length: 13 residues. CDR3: CASGYLRPGEQYF. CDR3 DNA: TGTGCCAGCGGCTACCTTCGACCGGGCGAGCAGTACTTC.

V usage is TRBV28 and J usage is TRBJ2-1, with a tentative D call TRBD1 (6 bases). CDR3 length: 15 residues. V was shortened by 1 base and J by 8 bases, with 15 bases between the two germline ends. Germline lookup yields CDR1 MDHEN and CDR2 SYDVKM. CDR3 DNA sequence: TGTGCCAGCAGTTTATATAGGGGGTTGCATTATGAGCAGTTCTTC. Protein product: CASSLYRGLHYEQFF.

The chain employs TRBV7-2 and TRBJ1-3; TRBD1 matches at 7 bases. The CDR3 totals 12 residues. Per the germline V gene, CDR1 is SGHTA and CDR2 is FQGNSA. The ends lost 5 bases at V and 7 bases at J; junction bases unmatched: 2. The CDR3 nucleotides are TGTGCCAGCAGCACGACAGGGAACACCATATATTTT. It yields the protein CASSTTGNTIYF.

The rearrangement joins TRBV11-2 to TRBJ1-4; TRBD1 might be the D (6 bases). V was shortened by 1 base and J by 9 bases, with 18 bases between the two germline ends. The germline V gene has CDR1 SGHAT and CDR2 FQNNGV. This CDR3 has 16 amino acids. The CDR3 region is CASSLAGLQGRKKLFF. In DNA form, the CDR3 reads TGTGCCAGCAGCTTAGCTGGTTTACAGGGTAGGAAAAAACTGTTTTTT.

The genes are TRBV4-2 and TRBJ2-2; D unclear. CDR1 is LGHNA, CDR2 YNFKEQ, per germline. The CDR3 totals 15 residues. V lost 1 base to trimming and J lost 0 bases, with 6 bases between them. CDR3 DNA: TGTGCCAGCAGCCAAGGGGCAGCGAACACCGGGGAGCTGTTTTTT. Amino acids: CASSQGAANTGELFF.

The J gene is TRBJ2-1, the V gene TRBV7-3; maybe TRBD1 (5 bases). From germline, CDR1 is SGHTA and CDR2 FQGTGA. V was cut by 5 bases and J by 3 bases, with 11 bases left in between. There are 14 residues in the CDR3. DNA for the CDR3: TGTGCCAGCAGCCACCTGCAGGGCTACAATGAGCAGTTCTTC. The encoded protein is CASSHLQGYNEQFF.

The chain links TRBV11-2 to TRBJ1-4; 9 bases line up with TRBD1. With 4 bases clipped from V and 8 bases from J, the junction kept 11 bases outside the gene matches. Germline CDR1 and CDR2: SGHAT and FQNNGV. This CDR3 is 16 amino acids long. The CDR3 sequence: CASSSPEGQGNEKLFF. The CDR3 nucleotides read TGTGCCAGCAGCTCCCCGGAGGGACAGGGTAACGAAAAACTGTTTTTT.

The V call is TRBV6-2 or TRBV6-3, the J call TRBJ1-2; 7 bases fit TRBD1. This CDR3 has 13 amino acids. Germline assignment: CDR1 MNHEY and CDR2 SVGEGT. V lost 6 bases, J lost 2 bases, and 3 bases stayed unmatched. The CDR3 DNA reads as TGTGCCAGCAGCCCGACAGGGAACTATGGCTACACCTTC. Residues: CASSPTGNYGYTF.

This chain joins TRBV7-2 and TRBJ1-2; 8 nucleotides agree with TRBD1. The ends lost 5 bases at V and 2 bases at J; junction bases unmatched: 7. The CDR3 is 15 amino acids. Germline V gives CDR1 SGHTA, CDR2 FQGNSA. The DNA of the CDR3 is TGTGCCAGCAGCCCCGGGACAGGAATCAACTATGGCTACACCTTC. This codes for CASSPGTGINYGYTF.

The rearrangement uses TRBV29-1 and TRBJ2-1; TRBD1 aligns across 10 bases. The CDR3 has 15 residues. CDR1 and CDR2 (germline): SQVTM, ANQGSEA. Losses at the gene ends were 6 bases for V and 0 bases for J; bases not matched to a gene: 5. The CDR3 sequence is CSVRTGGGSYNEQFF. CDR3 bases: TGCAGCGTCCGGACAGGGGGGGGCTCCTACAATGAGCAGTTCTTC.

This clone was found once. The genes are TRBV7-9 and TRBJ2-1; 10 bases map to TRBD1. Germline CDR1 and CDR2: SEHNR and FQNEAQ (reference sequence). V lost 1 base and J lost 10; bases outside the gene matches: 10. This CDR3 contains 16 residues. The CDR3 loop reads CASSLVAGQGSLEQFF. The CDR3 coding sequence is TGTGCCAGCAGCTTAGTGGCGGGACAGGGGTCTTTGGAGCAGTTCTTC.

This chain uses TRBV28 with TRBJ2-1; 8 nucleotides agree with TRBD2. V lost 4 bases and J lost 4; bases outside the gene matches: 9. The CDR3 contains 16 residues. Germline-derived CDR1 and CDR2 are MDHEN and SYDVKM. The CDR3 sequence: CASSSSGSYRYNEQFF. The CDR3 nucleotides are TGTGCCAGCAGTTCCAGCGGGAGCTATAGATACAATGAGCAGTTCTTC.

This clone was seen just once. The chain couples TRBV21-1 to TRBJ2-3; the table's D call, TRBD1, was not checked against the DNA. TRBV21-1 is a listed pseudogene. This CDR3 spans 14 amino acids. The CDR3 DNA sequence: TGTGCCAGCAGCAAGTACAGAAGCACAGATACGCAGTATTTT. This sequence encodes CASSKYRSTDTQYF.

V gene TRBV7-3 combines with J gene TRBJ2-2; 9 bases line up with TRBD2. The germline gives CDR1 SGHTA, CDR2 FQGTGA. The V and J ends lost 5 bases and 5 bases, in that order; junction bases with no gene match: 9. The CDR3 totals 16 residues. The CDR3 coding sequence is TGTGCCAGCAGCCTAGGGACTAGCATCTTTACCGGGGAGCTGTTTTTT. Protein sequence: CASSLGTSIFTGELFF.

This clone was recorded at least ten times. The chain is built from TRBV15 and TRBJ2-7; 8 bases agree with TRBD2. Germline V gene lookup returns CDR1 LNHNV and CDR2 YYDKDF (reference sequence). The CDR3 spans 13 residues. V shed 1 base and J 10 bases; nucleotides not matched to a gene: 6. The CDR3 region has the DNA TGTGCCACCAGCAGAGGAACTAGCGGAAACCAGTACTTC. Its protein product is CATSRGTSGNQYF.

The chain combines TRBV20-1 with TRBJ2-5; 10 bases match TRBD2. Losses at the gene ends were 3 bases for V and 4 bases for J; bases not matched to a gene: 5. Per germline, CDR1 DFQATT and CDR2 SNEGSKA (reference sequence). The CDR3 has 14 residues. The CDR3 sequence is CSASLLAGLETQYF. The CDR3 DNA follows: TGCAGTGCTAGTTTACTAGCGGGATTAGAGACCCAGTACTTC.

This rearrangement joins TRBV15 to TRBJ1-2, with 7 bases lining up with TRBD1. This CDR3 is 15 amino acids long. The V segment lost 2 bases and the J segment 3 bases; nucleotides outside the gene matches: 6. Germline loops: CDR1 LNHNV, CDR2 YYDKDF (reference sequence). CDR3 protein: CATSRYRGEDYGYTF. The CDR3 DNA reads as TGTGCCACCAGCAGATACAGGGGAGAGGACTATGGCTACACCTTC.

The CDR3 protein is CASSSTGGELFF. CDR3 in DNA: TGTGCCAGCAGCTCAACAGGGGGTGAACTGTTTTTT. The rearrangement links TRBV7-9 to TRBJ1-4; 8 bases map to TRBD1. Per germline, CDR1 SEHNR and CDR2 FQNEAQ (reference sequence). There are 12 residues in the CDR3. Trimming cost V 4 bases and J 12 bases; bases outside gene matches: 4.